This T cell receptor (beta chain) was documented in a study of cytomegalovirus exposure and HLA in healthy donors. The PCR ran on 60 Vbeta and 13 Jbeta primers. TCRdb's table, derived via immunoSEQ multiplex PCR, lists solely in-frame clones and lacks some. Found here are over 80,000 clones, roughly four fifths of them singletons; the top ten hold around 3.7%. The V gene's germline CDR1 is SGHRS and CDR2 YFSETQ. V lost 0 bases to trimming and J lost 4 bases, with 16 bases between them. The CDR3 spans 16 residues. The source material was PBMCs. The sequence was collected from a man aged 25-45 years in good health and CMV-seropositive. The chain is built from TRBV5-1 and TRBJ1-2; D unclear. The chain's CDR3 is CASSLAASALVYGYTF. CDR3 DNA sequence: TGCGCCAGCAGCTTGGCGGCCTCAGCGTTGGTCTATGGCTACACCTTC.